This TCR beta chain was identified in a study of blood T cell repertoires in COVID-19 (TCRdb year 2020). Regarding the complete study: Samples covering the acute and convalescent phases of COVID-19 were provided by collaborators in the United States, Italy and Spain. A de-identified subject ID, COVID-19 status, age in years and sex were almost always included in the sample metadata. Samples were obtained from the ongoing ImmuneRACE study (first 160 participants) and from 1,254 subjects provided by 6 global collaborators. Where available, HLA class I and class II types were taken from metadata supplied by the sample provider and were not determined by assay-based typing. Subjects who had been exposed to COVID-19, were actively infected with it, or had recovered from it provided the deeply sampled blood TCRbeta repertoires that made up the dataset. The prospective study material was composed of cDNA or gDNA derived from T cells, B-cell-depleted T cells, or PBMCs. The repertoires were released in a freely available public database meant as a resource for research on the immune response to SARS-CoV-2. Study-wide conclusions, independent of this receptor: Clinical and demographic metadata were provided uncurated, with the amount varying by source and participant.

Of note for this clone: Its antigen is currently not known. Base-call qualities are not available, and no considerably larger clone is one nucleotide away.

Each collaborating institution followed its own protocols to collect whole blood in K2EDTA tubes. Collaborator samples were shipped for TCRbeta analysis as frozen whole blood, isolated PBMCs, or DNA extracted from either sample type. TCRbeta CDR3 regions were amplified from genomic DNA by means of the immunoSEQ Assay, a bias-controlled multiplex PCR. The paper's processing steps were these. The number of nucleated cells in each sample was estimated by amplification of reference gene primers within the assay. Sequence reads were collapsed and filtered to measure the absolute abundance of every unique TCRbeta CDR3 rearrangement. For each sample, productive Simpson clonality was calculated as the square root of Simpson's diversity index across productive rearrangements. TCRdb mirrors the immuneACCESS table, restricted to in-frame sequences. Some clones are absent from its copies; in checked studies, under half trace to an unresolved V gene, and the reason for the others is unknown. The V and J calls and clone size were taken over from that table, and D and trimming were inferred from the DNA. The sample records 150,000 to 200,000 clones, roughly 87% of which are singletons. Of the sample, around a fifth falls within the top ten clones.

Ends trimmed: V by 10 bases, J by 1 base; bases unmatched to a gene: 5. Per the germline V gene, ENHRY is the CDR1 and SYGVKD is the CDR2. The CDR3 covers 13 residues, taking in both the cysteine and the phenylalanine. The DNA shown is the 39-base CDR3, in frame from base 1. The sequenced sample was peripheral blood. The TCR comes from a man in his fifties or sixties with active or convalescent COVID-19. The chain employs TRBV10-3 and TRBJ2-5, with TRBD2 matching 8 junction bases. CDR3 sequence: CATTGTSQETQYF. The nucleotide sequence is TGTGCCACCACGGGGACTAGCCAAGAGACCCAGTACTTC.